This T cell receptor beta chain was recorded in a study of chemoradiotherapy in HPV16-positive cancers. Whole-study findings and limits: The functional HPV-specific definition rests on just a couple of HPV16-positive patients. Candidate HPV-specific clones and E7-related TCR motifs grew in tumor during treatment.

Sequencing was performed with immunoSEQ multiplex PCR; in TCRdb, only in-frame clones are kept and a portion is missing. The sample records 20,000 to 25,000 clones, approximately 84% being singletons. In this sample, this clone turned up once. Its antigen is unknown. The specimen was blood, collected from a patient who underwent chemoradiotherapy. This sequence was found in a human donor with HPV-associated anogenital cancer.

CDR3 protein: CASSQVGVQDGGYTF. The CDR3 DNA follows: TGTGCCAGCAGCCAAGTTGGGGTTCAGGACGGTGGCTACACCTTC. This rearrangement joins TRBV4-2 to TRBJ1-2; D not certain. CDR1 LGHNA and CDR2 YNFKEQ come from the germline V gene. V was clipped by 1 base and J by 7 bases, with 16 bases between them. CDR3 length: 15 amino acids.